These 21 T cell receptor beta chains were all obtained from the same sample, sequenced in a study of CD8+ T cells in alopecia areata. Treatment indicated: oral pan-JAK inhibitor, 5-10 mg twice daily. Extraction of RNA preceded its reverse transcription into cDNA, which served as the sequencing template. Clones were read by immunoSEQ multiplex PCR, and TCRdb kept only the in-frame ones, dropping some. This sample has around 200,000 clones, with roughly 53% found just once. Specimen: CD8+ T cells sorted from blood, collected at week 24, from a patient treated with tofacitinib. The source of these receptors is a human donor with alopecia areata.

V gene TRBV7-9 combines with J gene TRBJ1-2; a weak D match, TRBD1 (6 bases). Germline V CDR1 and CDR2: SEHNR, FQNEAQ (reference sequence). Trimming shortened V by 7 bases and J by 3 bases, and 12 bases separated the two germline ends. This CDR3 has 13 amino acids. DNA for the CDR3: TGTGCCAGCACCCCTGGGGGCGACTATGGCTACACCTTC. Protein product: CASTPGGDYGYTF. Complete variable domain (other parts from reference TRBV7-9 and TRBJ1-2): DTGVSQNPRHKITKRGQNVTFRCDPISEHNRLYWYRQTLGQGPEFLTYFQNEAQLEKSRLLSDRFSAERPKGSFSTLEIQRTEQGDSAMYLCASTPGGDYGYTFGSGTRLTVV.

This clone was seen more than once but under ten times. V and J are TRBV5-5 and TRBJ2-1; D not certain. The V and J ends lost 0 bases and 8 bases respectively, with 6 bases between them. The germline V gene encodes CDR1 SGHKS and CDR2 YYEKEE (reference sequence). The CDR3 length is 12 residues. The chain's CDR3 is CASSLARYEQFF. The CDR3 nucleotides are TGTGCCAGCAGCTTGGCCCGGTATGAGCAGTTCTTC.

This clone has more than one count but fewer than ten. CDR3 in DNA: TGTGCCAGCAGCCAAATAGGACCGGACAGGAACACCGGGGAGCTGTTTTTT. Translated: CASSQIGPDRNTGELFF. V and J are TRBV13 and TRBJ2-2; possible D gene TRBD1, 6 bases. This CDR3 spans 17 amino acids. Germline CDR1 is PRHDT and CDR2 is FYEKMQ (reference sequence). V lost 5 bases and J lost 1, with 17 bases in between.

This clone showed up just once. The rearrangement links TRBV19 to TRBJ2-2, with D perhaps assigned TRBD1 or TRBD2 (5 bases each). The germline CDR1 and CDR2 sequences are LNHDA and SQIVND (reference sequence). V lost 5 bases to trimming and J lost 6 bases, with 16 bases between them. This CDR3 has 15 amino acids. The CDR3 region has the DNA TGTGCCAGTAGTCCAGGGACCTTGGGGGCCGGGGAGCTGTTTTTT. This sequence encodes CASSPGTLGAGELFF.

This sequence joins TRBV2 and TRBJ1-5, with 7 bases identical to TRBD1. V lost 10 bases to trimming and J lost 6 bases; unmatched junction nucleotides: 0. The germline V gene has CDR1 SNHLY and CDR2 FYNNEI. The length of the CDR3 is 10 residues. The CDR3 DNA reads TGTGCCACAGGGGGTCAGCCCCAGCATTTT. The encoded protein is CATGGQPQHF.

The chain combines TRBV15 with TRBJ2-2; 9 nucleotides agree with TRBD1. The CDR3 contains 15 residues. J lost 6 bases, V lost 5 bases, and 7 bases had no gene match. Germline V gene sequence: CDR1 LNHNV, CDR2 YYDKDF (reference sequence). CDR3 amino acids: CATSDRTGDPGELFF. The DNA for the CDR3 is TGTGCCACCAGCGATCGGACAGGGGATCCCGGGGAGCTGTTTTTT.

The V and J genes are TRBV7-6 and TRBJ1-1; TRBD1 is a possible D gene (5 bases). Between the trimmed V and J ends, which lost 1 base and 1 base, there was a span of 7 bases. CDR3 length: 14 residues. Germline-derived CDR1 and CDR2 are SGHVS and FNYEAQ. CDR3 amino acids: CASSLGGQNTEAFF. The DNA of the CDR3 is TGTGCCAGCAGCTTAGGCGGACAGAACACTGAAGCTTTCTTT.

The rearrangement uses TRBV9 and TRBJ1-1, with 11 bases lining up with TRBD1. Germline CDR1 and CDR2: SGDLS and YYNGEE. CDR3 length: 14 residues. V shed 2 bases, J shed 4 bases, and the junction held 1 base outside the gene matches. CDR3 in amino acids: CASSVGQGGTEAFF. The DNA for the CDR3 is TGTGCCAGCAGCGTGGGACAGGGGGGCACTGAAGCTTTCTTT.

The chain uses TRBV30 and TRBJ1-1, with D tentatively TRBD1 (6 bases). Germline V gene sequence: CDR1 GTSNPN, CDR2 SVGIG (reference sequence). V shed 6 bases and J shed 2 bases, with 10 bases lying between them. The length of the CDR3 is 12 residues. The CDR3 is CACPGHNTEAFF. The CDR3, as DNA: TGTGCCTGCCCGGGACATAACACTGAAGCTTTCTTT.

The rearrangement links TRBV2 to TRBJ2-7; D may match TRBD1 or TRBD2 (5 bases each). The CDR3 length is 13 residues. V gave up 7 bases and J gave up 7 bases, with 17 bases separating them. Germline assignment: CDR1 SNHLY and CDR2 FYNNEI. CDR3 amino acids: CASIDPGTREQYF. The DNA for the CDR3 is TGTGCCAGCATTGACCCCGGGACGAGAGAGCAGTACTTC.

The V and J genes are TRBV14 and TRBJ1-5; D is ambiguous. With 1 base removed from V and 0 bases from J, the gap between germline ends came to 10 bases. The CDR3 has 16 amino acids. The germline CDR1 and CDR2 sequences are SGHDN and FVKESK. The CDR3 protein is CASSQAGETSNQPQHF. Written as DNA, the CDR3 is TGTGCCAGCAGCCAAGCTGGGGAGACTAGCAATCAGCCCCAGCATTTT.

The DNA of the CDR3 is TGTGCCAGCAGTCCGGCAACAGGGAGCTATGGCTACACCTTC. It specifies CASSPATGSYGYTF. This chain links TRBV28 with TRBJ1-2; perhaps TRBD1 as D (6 bases). Trimming shortened V by 5 bases and J by 4 bases, and 14 bases separated the two germline ends. This CDR3 spans 14 amino acids. The germline gives CDR1 MDHEN, CDR2 SYDVKM.

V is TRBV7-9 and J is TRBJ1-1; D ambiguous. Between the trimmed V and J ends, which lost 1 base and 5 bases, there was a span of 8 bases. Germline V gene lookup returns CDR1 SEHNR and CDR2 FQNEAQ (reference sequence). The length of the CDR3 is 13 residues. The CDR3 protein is CASSLGSITEAFF. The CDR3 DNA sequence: TGTGCCAGCAGCTTAGGTTCGATTACTGAAGCTTTCTTT. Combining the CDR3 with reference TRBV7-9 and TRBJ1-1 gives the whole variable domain DTGVSQNPRHKITKRGQNVTFRCDPISEHNRLYWYRQTLGQGPEFLTYFQNEAQLEKSRLLSDRFSAERPKGSFSTLEIQRTEQGDSAMYLCASSLGSITEAFFGQGTRLTVV.

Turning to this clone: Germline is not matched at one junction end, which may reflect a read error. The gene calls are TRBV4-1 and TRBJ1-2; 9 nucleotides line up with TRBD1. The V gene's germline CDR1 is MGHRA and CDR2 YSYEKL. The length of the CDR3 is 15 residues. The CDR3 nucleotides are TGCGCCAGCAGCCGAACCCGGGACAGGGACTACGGCTACACCTTC. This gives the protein CASSRTRDRDYGYTF.

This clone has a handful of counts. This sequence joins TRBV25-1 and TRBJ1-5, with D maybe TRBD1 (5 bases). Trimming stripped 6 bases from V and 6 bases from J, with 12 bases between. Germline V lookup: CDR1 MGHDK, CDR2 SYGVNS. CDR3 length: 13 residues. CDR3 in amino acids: CASRGGWSQPQHF. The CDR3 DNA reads TGTGCCAGCAGGGGGGGATGGAGTCAGCCCCAGCATTTT.

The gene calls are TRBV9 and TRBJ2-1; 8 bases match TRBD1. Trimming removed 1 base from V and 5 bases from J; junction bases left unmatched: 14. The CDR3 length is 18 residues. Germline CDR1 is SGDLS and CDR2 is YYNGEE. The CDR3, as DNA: TGTGCCAGCAGCGTAAGAGGGCAGGGGGCGCGTGGGGACAATGAGCAGTTCTTC. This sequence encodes CASSVRGQGARGDNEQFF.

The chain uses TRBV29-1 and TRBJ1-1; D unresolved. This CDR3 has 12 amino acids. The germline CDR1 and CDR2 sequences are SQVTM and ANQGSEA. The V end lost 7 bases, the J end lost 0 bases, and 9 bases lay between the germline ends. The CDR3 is CSAGRLNTEAFF. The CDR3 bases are TGCAGCGCCGGACGGCTGAACACTGAAGCTTTCTTT.

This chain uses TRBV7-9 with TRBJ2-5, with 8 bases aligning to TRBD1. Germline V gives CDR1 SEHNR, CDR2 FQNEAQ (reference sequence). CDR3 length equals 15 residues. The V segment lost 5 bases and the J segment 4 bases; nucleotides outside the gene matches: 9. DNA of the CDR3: TGTGCCAGCAGCGCCGGACAGGGTTTAGTAGAGACCCAGTACTTC. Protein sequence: CASSAGQGLVETQYF.

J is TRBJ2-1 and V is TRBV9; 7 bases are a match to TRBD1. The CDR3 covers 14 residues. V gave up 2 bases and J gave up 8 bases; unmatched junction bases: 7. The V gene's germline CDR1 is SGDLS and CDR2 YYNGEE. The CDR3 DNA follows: TGTGCCAGCAGCGTTGGTGACAGGGTCGATGAGCAGTTCTTC. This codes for CASSVGDRVDEQFF. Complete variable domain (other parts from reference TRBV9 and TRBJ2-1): DSGVTQTPKHLITATGQRVTLRCSPRSGDLSVYWYQQSLDQGLQFLIQYYNGEERAKGNILERFSAQQFPDLHSELNLSSLELGDSALYFCASSVGDRVDEQFFGPGTRLTVL.

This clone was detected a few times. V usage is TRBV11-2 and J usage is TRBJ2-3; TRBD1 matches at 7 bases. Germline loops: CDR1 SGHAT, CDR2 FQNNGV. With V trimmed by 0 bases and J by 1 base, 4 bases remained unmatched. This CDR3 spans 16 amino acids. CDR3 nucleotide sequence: TGTGCCAGCAGCTTAGATAGGGGACAGCGCACAGATACGCAGTATTTT. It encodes CASSLDRGQRTDTQYF.

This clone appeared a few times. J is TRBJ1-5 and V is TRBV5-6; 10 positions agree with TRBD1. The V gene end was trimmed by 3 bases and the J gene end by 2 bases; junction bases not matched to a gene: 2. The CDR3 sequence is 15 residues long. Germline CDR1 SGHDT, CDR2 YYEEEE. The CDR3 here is CASSSGTGGNQPQHF. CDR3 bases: TGTGCCAGCAGCTCCGGGACAGGGGGCAATCAGCCCCAGCATTTT.